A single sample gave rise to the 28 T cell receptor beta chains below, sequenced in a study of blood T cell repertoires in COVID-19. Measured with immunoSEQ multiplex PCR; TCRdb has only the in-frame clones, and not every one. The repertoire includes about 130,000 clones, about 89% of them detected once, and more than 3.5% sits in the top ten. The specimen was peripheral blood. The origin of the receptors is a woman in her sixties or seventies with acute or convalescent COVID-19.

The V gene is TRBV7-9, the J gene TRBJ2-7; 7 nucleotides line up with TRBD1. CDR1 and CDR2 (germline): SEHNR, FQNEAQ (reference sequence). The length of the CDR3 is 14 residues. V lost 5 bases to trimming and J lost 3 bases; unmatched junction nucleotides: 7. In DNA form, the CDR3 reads TGTGCCAGCAGCCCGTCCGGGACAGTCTACGAGCAGTACGTC. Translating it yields CASSPSGTVYEQYV.

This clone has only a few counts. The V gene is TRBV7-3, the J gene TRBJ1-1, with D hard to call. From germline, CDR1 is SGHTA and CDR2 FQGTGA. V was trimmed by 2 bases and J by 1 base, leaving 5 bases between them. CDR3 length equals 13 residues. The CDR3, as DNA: TGTGCCAGCAGCTTAGGGCAGAACACTGAAGCTTTCTTT. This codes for CASSLGQNTEAFF.

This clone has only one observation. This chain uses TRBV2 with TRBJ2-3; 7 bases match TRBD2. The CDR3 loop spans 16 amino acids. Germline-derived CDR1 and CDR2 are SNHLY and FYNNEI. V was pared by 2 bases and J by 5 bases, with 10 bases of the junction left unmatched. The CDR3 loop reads CASSEKLARVLDTQYF. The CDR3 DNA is TGTGCCAGCAGTGAAAAACTAGCGAGAGTTCTAGATACGCAGTATTTT.

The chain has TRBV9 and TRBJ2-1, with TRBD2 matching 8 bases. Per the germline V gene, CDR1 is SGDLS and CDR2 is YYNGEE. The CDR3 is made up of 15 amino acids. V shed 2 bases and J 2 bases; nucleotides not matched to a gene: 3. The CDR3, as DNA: TGTGCCAGCAGCGTGGGACTAGAAACCTACAATGAGCAGTTCTTC. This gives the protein CASSVGLETYNEQFF.

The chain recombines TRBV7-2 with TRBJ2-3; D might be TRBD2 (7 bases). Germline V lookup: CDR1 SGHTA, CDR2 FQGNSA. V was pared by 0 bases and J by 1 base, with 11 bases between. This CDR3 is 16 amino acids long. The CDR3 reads CASSLARGLGTDTQYF. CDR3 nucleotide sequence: TGTGCCAGCAGCTTAGCGCGGGGGCTGGGCACAGATACGCAGTATTTT. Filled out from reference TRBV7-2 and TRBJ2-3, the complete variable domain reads GAGVSQSPSNKVTEKGKDVELRCDPISGHTALYWYRQSLGQGLEFLIYFQGNSAPDKSGLPSDRFSAERTGGSVSTLTIQRTQQEDSAVYLCASSLARGLGTDTQYFGPGTRLTVL.

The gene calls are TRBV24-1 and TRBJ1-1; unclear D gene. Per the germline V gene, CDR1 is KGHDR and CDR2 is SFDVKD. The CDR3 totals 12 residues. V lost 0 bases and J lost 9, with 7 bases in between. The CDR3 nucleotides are TGTGCCACCAGTGATTTGGAAGCGAAAGCTTTCTTT. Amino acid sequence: CATSDLEAKAFF.

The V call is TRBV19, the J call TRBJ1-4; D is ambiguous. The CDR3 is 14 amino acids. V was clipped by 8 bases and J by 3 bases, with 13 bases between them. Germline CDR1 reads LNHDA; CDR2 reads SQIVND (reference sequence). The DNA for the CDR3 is TGTGCCAGTGCCGGCGGGGTGGCTAATGAAAAACTGTTTTTT. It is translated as CASAGGVANEKLFF.

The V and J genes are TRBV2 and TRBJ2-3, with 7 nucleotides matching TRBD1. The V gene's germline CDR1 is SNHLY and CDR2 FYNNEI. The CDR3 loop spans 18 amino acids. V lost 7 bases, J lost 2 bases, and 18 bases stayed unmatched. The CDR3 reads CASTLPRIGDRNTDTQYF. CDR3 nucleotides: TGTGCCAGCACCCTCCCCAGAATTGGGGACAGAAACACAGATACGCAGTATTTT.

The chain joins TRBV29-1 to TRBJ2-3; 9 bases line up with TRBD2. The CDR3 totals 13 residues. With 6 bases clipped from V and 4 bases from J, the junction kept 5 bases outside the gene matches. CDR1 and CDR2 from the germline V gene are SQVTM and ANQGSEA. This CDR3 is CSVPAGGADTQYF. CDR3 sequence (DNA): TGCAGCGTCCCAGCGGGAGGCGCAGATACGCAGTATTTT.

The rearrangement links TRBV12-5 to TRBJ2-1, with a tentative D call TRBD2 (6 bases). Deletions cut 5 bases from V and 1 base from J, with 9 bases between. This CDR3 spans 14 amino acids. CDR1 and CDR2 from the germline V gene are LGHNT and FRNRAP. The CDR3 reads CASGVRESYNEQFF. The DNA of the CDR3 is TGTGCTAGTGGTGTCCGGGAGTCCTACAATGAGCAGTTCTTC. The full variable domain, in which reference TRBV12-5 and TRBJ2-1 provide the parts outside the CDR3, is DARVTQTPRHKVTEMGQEVTMRCQPILGHNTVFWYRQTMMQGLELLAYFRNRAPLDDSGMPKDRFSAEMPDATLATLKIQPSEPRDSAVYFCASGVRESYNEQFFGPGTRLTVL.

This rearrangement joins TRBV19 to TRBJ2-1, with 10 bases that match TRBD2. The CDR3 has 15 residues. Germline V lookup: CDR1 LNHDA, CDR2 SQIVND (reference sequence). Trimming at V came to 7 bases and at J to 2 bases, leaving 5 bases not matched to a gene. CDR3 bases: TGTGCCAGTAAAATAGCGGGAGGTACCTACAATGAGCAGTTCTTC. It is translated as CASKIAGGTYNEQFF.

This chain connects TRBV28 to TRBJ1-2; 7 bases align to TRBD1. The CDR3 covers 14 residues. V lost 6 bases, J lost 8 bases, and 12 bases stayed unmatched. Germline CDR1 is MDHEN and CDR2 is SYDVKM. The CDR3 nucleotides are TGTGCCAGCAGGGGAGCCGACAGGGTTGCGGGCTACACCTTC. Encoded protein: CASRGADRVAGYTF.

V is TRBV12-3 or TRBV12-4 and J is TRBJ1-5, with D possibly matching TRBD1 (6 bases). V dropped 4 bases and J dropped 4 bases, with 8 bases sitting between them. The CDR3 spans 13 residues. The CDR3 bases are TGTGCCAGCAGTTCCGACAGGAATCAGCCCCAGCATTTT. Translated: CASSSDRNQPQHF.

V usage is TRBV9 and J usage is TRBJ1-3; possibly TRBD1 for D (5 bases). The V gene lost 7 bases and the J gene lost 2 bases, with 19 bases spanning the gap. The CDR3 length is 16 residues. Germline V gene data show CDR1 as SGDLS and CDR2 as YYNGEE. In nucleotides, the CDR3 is TGTGCCAGCGCAACCCGTTCGGGGACTACTGGAAACACCATATATTTT. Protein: CASATRSGTTGNTIYF.

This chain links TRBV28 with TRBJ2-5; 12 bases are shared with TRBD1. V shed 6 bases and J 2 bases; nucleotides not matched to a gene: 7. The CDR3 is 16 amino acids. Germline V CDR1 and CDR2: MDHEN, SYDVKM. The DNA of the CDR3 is TGTGCCAGCAGGGGGACAGGGGGCTGGGTTCAAGAGACCCAGTACTTC. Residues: CASRGTGGWVQETQYF.

In nucleotides, the CDR3 is TGTGCCAGCAGTTACTCCGGGACAAACTACGAGCAGTACTTC. Amino acid sequence: CASSYSGTNYEQYF. The V gene is TRBV6-2 or TRBV6-3, the J gene TRBJ2-7; tentative D call: TRBD1 (6 bases). The germline V and J ends were trimmed by 0 bases and 3 bases, with 9 bases remaining between them. The CDR3 runs to 14 residues. Germline CDR1 MNHEY, CDR2 SVGEGT.

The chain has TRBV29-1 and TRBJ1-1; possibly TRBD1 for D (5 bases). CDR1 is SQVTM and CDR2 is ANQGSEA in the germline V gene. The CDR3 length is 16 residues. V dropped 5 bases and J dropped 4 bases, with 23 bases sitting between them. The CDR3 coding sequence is TGCAGCGTTCTCAGAGTAGGGTTCGGGGGGGGCACTGAAGCTTTCTTT. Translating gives CSVLRVGFGGGTEAFF. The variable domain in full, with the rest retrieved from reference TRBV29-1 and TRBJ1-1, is SAVISQKPSRDICQRGTSLTIQCQVDSQVTMMFWYRQQPGQSLTLIATANQGSEATYESGFVIDKFPISRPNLTFSTLTVSNMSPEDSSIYLCSVLRVGFGGGTEAFFGQGTRLTVV.

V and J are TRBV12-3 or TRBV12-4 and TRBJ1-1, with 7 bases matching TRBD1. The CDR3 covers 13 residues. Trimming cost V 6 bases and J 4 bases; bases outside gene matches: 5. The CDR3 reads CASSGDRVTEAFF. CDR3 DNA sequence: TGTGCCAGCAGCGGTGACAGGGTCACTGAAGCTTTCTTT.

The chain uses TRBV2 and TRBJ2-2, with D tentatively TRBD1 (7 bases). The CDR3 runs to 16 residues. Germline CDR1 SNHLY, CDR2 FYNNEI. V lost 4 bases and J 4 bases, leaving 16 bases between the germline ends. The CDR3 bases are TGTGCCAGCAGTGGGCGGGACAGACCGGGCACCGGGGAGCTGTTTTTT. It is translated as CASSGRDRPGTGELFF.

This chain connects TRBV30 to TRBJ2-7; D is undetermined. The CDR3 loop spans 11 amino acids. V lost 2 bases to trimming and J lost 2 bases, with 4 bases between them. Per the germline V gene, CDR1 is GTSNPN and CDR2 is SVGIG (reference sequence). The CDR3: CAWSITYEQYF. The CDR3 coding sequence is TGTGCCTGGAGTATTACCTACGAGCAGTACTTC.

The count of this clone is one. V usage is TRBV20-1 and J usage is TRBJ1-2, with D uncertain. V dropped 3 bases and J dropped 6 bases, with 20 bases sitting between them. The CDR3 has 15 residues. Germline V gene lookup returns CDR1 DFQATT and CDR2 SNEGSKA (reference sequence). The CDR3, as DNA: TGCAGTGCTAGTGGCCCCGGGTCTAAGCGGAATGGCTACACCTTC. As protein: CSASGPGSKRNGYTF.

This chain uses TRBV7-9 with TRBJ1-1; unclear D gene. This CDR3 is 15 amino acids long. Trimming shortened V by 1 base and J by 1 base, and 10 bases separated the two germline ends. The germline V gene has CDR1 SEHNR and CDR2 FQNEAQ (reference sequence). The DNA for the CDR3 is TGTGCCAGCAGCTTAGGAGGGTCGGGGAACACTGAAGCTTTCTTT. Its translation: CASSLGGSGNTEAFF.

The CDR3 sequence: CASSLDTLVPNEKLFF. DNA of the CDR3: TGTGCCAGCAGCTTGGATACACTAGTCCCTAATGAAAAACTGTTTTTT. The V call is TRBV5-5, the J call TRBJ1-4; D not resolved. V was cut by 0 bases and J by 3 bases, with 12 bases left in between. The CDR3 has 16 amino acids. Germline V CDR1 and CDR2: SGHKS, YYEKEE (reference sequence).

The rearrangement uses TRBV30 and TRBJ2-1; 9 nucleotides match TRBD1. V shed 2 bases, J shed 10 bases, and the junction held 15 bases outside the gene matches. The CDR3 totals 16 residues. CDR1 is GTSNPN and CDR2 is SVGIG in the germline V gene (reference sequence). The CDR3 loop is CAWSPIDRGAHGEQFF. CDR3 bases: TGTGCCTGGAGTCCGATTGACAGGGGGGCCCACGGGGAGCAGTTCTTC.

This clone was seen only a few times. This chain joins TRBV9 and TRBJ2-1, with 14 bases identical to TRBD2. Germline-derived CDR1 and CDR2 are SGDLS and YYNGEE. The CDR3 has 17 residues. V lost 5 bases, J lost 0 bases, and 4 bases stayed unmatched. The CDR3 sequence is CASSAGTSGGSYNEQFF. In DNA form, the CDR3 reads TGTGCCAGCAGTGCCGGGACTAGCGGGGGCTCCTACAATGAGCAGTTCTTC.

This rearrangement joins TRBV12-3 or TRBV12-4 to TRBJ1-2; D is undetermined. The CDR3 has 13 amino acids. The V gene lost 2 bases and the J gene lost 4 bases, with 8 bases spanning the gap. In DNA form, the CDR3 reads TGTGCCAGCAGTTTAATTGGGAGCTATGGCTACACCTTC. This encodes CASSLIGSYGYTF.

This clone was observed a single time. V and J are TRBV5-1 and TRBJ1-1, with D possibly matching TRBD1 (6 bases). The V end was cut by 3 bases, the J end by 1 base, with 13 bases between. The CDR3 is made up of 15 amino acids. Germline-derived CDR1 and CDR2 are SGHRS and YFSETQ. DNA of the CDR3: TGCGCCAGCAGCTCAGGGGTCAGGGCGAACACTGAAGCTTTCTTT. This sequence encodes CASSSGVRANTEAFF. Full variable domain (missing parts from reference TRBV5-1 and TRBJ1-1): KAGVTQTPRYLIKTRGQQVTLSCSPISGHRSVSWYQQTPGQGLQFLFEYFSETQRNKGNFPGRFSGRQFSNSRSEMNVSTLELGDSALYLCASSSGVRANTEAFFGQGTRLTVV.

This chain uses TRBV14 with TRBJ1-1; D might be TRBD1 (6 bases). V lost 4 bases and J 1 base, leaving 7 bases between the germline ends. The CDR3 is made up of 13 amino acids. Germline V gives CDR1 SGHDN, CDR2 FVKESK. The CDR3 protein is CASSLGQNTEAFF. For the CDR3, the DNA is TGTGCCAGCAGCCTGGGACAGAACACTGAAGCTTTCTTT. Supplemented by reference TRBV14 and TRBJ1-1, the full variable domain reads EAGVTQFPSHSVIEKGQTVTLRCDPISGHDNLYWYRRVMGKEIKFLLHFVKESKQDESGMPNNRFLAERTGGTYSTLKVQPAELEDSGVYFCASSLGQNTEAFFGQGTRLTVV.